The T cell receptor (beta chain) described here comes from a study of regulatory T cells in long-lasting Graves disease. The wider study: Persistent Graves' disease required over 5 years of antithyroid drugs and positive TSH receptor antibodies.

Time point specified: persistent/refractory GD, antithyroid drugs over 5 years with positive TRAb. RNA extracted from PBMCs served as the sequencing template. Researchers made TCR beta libraries by using iRepertoire HTBI primers and running Arm-PCR on CDR3 regions. MiXCR was run by TCRdb on the multiplex PCR reads, yielding one entry per CDR3 protein. The table includes 300,000 to 400,000 distinct CDR3 sequences, roughly 21% detected once. Details on this clonotype: A far larger clone is one base from this, pointing to a likely read error.

The V end was cut by 8 bases, the J end by 13 bases, with 17 bases between. CDR3 size: 11 residues. Germline-derived CDR1 and CDR2 are SNHLY and FYNNEI. The specimen comprised peripheral blood mononuclear cells (PBMCs), sampled when the disease was refractory, from a patient treated with antithyroid drugs. This receptor was identified in a female donor with Graves disease. V and J are TRBV2 and TRBJ2-5, with D hard to call. In DNA form, the CDR3 reads TGTGCCAGCGGGCCCTCCTACGAGCGGTACTTC. It codes for CASGPSYERYF.